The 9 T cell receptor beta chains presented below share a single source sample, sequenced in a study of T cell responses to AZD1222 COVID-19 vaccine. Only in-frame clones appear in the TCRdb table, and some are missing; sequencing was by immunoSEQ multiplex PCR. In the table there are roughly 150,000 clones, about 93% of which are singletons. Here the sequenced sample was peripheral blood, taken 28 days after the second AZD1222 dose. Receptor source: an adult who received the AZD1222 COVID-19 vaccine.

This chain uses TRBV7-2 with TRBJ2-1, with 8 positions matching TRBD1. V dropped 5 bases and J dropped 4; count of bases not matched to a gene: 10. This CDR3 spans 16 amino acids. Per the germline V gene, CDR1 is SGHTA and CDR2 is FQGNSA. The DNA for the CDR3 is TGTGCCAGCAGCGAGCCGGGACAGGATTTTTACAATGAGCAGTTCTTC. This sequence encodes CASSEPGQDFYNEQFF.

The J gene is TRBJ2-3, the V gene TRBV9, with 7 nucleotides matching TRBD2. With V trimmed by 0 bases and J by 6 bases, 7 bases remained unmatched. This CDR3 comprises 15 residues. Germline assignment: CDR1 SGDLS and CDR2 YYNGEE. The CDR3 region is CASSVGTSVWDTQYF. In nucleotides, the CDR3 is TGTGCCAGCAGCGTAGGGACTAGTGTTTGGGATACGCAGTATTTT.

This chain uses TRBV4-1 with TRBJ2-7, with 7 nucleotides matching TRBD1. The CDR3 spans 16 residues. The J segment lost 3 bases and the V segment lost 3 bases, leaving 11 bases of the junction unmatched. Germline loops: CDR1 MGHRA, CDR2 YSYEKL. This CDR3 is CASSHSARGYYYEQYF. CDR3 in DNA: TGCGCCAGCAGCCACTCCGCCAGGGGGTATTACTACGAGCAGTACTTC.

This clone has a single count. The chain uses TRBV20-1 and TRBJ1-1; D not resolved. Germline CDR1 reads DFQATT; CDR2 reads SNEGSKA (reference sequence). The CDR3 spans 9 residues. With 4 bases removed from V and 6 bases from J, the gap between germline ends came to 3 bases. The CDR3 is CSAKAEAFF. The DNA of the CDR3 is TGCAGTGCTAAGGCTGAAGCTTTCTTT.

CDR3: CASSLVTEVKQYF. The CDR3 DNA reads TGTGCCAGCAGTTTAGTTACCGAGGTCAAGCAGTACTTC. The rearrangement joins TRBV12-3 or TRBV12-4 to TRBJ2-7; no firm D call. The V end lost 1 base, the J end lost 8 bases, and 12 bases lay between the germline ends. The CDR3 has 13 amino acids.

CDR3: CASSEALRGKTQYF. The CDR3 DNA reads TGTGCCAGCAGTGAAGCGCTTCGAGGAAAGACCCAGTACTTC. This chain joins TRBV2 and TRBJ2-5, with D unresolved. The CDR3 runs 14 residues. The V end was cut by 0 bases, the J end by 6 bases, with 11 bases between. Germline values: CDR1 SNHLY, CDR2 FYNNEI.

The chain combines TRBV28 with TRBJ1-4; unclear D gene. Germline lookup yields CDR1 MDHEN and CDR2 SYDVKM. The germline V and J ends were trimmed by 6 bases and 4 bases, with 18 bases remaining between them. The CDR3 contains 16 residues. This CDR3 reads CASRPHLTDSNEKLFF. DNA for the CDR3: TGTGCCAGCAGGCCCCATCTAACTGATAGTAATGAAAAACTGTTTTTT.

CDR3 amino acids: CASSQRSGGDVGEQFF. The CDR3 bases are TGCGCCAGCAGCCAACGTAGCGGGGGGGACGTAGGTGAGCAGTTCTTC. The J gene is TRBJ2-1, the V gene TRBV4-1; the match to TRBD2 covers 11 bases. Germline V gene sequence: CDR1 MGHRA, CDR2 YSYEKL. J was trimmed by 9 bases and V by 2 bases; bases with no gene match: 9. The CDR3 spans 16 residues.

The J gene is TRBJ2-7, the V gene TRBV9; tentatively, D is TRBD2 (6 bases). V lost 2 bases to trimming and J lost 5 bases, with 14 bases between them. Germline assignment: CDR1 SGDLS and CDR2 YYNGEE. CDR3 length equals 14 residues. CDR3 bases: TGTGCCAGCAGCGTGGGGGGAATTAGGGACGAGCAGTACTTC. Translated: CASSVGGIRDEQYF.